The next 18 T cell receptor beta chains were all read from a single sample in a study of regulatory T cells in long-lasting Graves disease (dated by TCRdb to 2020 to 2022). The sample's time point label, in plain terms: newly diagnosed GD, antithyroid drugs for less than 3 months. RNA was extracted from PBMCs in TRIzol for both TCR sequencing and RNA sequencing. The method was multiplex PCR. TCRdb lists the instrument as Illumina HiSeq 4000. CDR3 regions were amplified by Arm-PCR with iRepertoire HTBI primers to construct TCR beta libraries. TCRdb's own reprocessing of the public reads used fastp at Q25 and MiXCR and kept productive beta chains. A single entry per CDR3 protein holds the most common genes and DNA from its merged rows. In all, the sample holds 200,000 to 250,000 distinct CDR3 sequences, and approximately 19% of those were seen once. 10% to 15% of the sample comes from the top ten. These data were likewise used in another study, on T cells in Graves' hyperthyroidism and ophthalmopathy.

The input for sequencing was peripheral blood mononuclear cells (PBMCs), taken at new diagnosis, from a patient treated with antithyroid drugs. The receptors shown here come from a woman in her twenties or thirties with Graves disease. Donor details come from another sample of the same person, matched by shared clones.

This clonotype was picked up a small number of times. The chain recombines TRBV4-1 with TRBJ2-1; 10 positions match TRBD1. Germline CDR1 reads MGHRA; CDR2 reads YSYEKL. This CDR3 is built from 16 residues. The trim removed 3 bases at V and 2 bases at J, leaving 4 bases unmatched. The CDR3 bases are TGCGCCAGCAGCCAGGGGGGACAGGGGCCCTACAATGAGCAGTTCTTC. It is translated as CASSQGGQGPYNEQFF.

On this clonotype itself: This could be a read error, since a much larger clone is one nucleotide away. The V gene is TRBV28, the J gene TRBJ1-2, with D uncertain. The germline CDR1 and CDR2 sequences are MDHEN and SYDVKM. This CDR3 spans 13 amino acids. CDR3 bases: TGTGCCAGCAGTTTATGGGCGGACTATGGCAACACCTTC. This gives the protein CASSLWADYGNTF.

About this clonotype: A read error may be the cause here, since a much bigger clone is one base away. The rearrangement joins TRBV19 to TRBJ2-1; 8 nucleotides align to TRBD1. Germline V gene sequence: CDR1 LNHDA, CDR2 SQIVND (reference sequence). This CDR3 region has 13 residues. The CDR3 DNA reads as TGTGCCAGTAGTGCGGACAGGGCCGATGAGCGGTTCTTC. It yields the protein CASSADRADERFF.

As concerns this clonotype: Sequence at one end of the junction differs from germline and may be a read error. This rearrangement joins TRBV2 to TRBJ2-2; 7 nucleotides align to TRBD2. The CDR3 covers 12 residues. The V gene's germline CDR1 is SNHLY and CDR2 FYNNEI. The CDR3 DNA follows: TGTGCCAGCAGTTTTGACAGCGGGGAGCTGTTCTTT. Translating gives CASSFDSGELFF.

This clonotype occurred many times. The chain is built from TRBV7-9 and TRBJ2-1; either TRBD1 or TRBD2 may fit D (6 bases each). CDR3 length: 16 residues. V lost 3 bases to trimming and J lost 4 bases, with 16 bases between them. Germline V lookup: CDR1 SEHNR, CDR2 FQNEAQ (reference sequence). The CDR3 DNA follows: TGTGCCAGCAGCTTTGTTGGGGGCGCGGGGTACAATGAGCAGTTCTTC. Translation: CASSFVGGAGYNEQFF.

This clonotype was detected ten times or more. The chain couples TRBV6-5 to TRBJ2-7, with a tentative D call TRBD2 (5 bases). The CDR3 length is 15 residues. Trimming took off 0 bases at V and 4 bases at J, with 13 bases between the two ends. Per the germline V gene, CDR1 is MNHEY and CDR2 is SVGAGI. CDR3 region: CASSYSRAPMYEQYF. CDR3 DNA: TGTGCCAGCAGTTACTCGCGGGCCCCGATGTACGAGCAGTACTTC.

This clonotype was observed many times. This chain links TRBV28 with TRBJ1-1; D is ambiguous. Germline CDR1 reads MDHEN; CDR2 reads SYDVKM. The CDR3 length is 10 residues. Trimming took off 4 bases at V and 12 bases at J, with 9 bases between the two ends. Here the CDR3 DNA reads TGTGCCAGCAGTTCCTCCCACACTTTCTTT. Protein: CASSSSHTFF.

This clonotype was counted ten times or more. The chain uses TRBV30 and TRBJ1-6; 9 bases match TRBD1. This CDR3 has 12 amino acids. Germline loops: CDR1 GTSNPN, CDR2 SVGIG (reference sequence). Trimming took 7 bases from V and 8 from J; bases not matched to a gene: 3. CDR3 DNA sequence: TGTGCCTTACGGACAGGGGATTCACCCCTCCACTTT. It is translated as CALRTGDSPLHF. Based on the CDR3 plus reference TRBV30 and TRBJ1-6, the full variable domain is SQTIHQWPATLVQPVGSPLSLECTVEGTSNPNLYWYRQAAGRGLQLLFYSVGIGQISSEVPQNLSASRPQDRQFILSSKKLLLSDSGFYLCALRTGDSPLHFGNGTRLTVT.

This clonotype has ten or more counts. This chain uses TRBV20-1 with TRBJ2-1; TRBD2 might be the D (6 bases). This CDR3 region has 12 residues. V lost 6 bases, J lost 9 bases, and 15 bases lay in between. The germline CDR1 and CDR2 sequences are DFQATT and SNEGSKA (reference sequence). Here the CDR3 DNA reads TGCAGTGCGAGATGGTCGGGGGTTGAGCAGTTCTTC. As protein: CSARWSGVEQFF.

The sample holds many counts of this clonotype. The chain combines TRBV6-1 with TRBJ1-6; TRBD1 agrees at 9 bases. The J segment lost 8 bases and the V segment lost 8 bases, leaving 1 base of the junction unmatched. Germline V CDR1 and CDR2: MNHNS, SASEGT. This CDR3 contains 12 residues. CDR3 nucleotide sequence: TGTGCCAGCGGGGACAGGGATTCACCCCTCCACTTT. As protein: CASGDRDSPLHF.

This clonotype was observed a few times. CDR3 bases: TGTGCCAGTAGCCCAGGGGACAGTAAGGTGAAACTGTTTTTT. Residues: CASSPGDSKVKLFF. V and J are TRBV19 and TRBJ1-4; 7 bases agree with TRBD1. CDR3 length: 14 amino acids. J lost 11 bases, V lost 6 bases, and 12 bases had no gene match. Germline CDR1 and CDR2: LNHDA and SQIVND (reference sequence).

Ten or more counts support this clonotype. This chain joins TRBV14 and TRBJ2-3, with D hard to call. V shed 4 bases and J shed 4 bases, with 9 bases lying between them. CDR3 length equals 13 residues. CDR1 SGHDN and CDR2 FVKESK come from the germline V gene. CDR3 DNA: TGTGCCAGCAGCCTTAACTCGCCAGATACGCAGTATTTT. Protein product: CASSLNSPDTQYF.

The sample holds many counts of this clonotype. The chain is built from TRBV7-8 and TRBJ2-7; perhaps TRBD2 as D (6 bases). Germline CDR1 SGHVS, CDR2 FQNEAQ. V lost 2 bases and J lost 0, with 23 bases in between. This CDR3 has 19 amino acids. The CDR3 DNA reads TGTGCCAGCAGCTTAAGTTCCTCTAGCGCGTTGTCGGGCTCCTACGAGCAGTACTTC. Residues: CASSLSSSSALSGSYEQYF. Full variable domain (remainder filled in from reference TRBV7-8 and TRBJ2-7): GAGVSQSPRYKVAKRGQDVALRCDPISGHVSLFWYQQALGQGPEFLTYFQNEAQLDKSGLPSDRFFAERPEGSVSTLKIQRTQQEDSAVYLCASSLSSSSALSGSYEQYFGPGTRLTVT.

On this clonotype: A read error likely explains this, since a far larger clone differs by one base. This chain connects TRBV2 to TRBJ2-3; TRBD1 is a possible D gene (6 bases). The J call may be in error: the DNA end matches TRBJ2-1 better. CDR1 is SNHLY and CDR2 is FYNNEI in the germline V gene. This CDR3 region has 12 residues. The chain's CDR3 is CTSSQQGNEQFF. CDR3 sequence (DNA): TGTACCAGCAGCCAACAGGGAAATGAGCAGTTCTTC.

This clonotype was recorded many times. The chain employs TRBV2 and TRBJ2-5, with 8 bases lining up with TRBD1. The CDR3 spans 15 residues. V shed 3 bases, J shed 5 bases, and the junction held 8 bases outside the gene matches. Germline CDR1 is SNHLY and CDR2 is FYNNEI. The CDR3 is CASSETGAPSETQYF. Written as DNA, the CDR3 is TGTGCCAGCAGTGAGACAGGGGCCCCTTCGGAGACCCAGTACTTC.

This clonotype was recorded many times. CDR3: CAWSPSRGYGYTF. As DNA, the CDR3 is TGTGCCTGGAGTCCGTCCCGGGGATATGGCTACACCTTC. The chain couples TRBV30 to TRBJ1-2; D is unclear. Germline-derived CDR1 and CDR2 are GTSNPN and SVGIG (reference sequence). V lost 2 bases to trimming and J lost 5 bases, with 12 bases between them. The CDR3 contains 13 residues. Combining the CDR3 with reference TRBV30 and TRBJ1-2 gives the whole variable domain SQTIHQWPATLVQPVGSPLSLECTVEGTSNPNLYWYRQAAGRGLQLLFYSVGIGQISSEVPQNLSASRPQDRQFILSSKKLLLSDSGFYLCAWSPSRGYGYTFGSGTRLTVV.

This clonotype was seen more than once but under ten times. This chain links TRBV30 with TRBJ1-1; D is uncertain. Germline values: CDR1 GTSNPN, CDR2 SVGIG (reference sequence). This CDR3 comprises 15 residues. Trimming took 0 bases from V and 11 from J, leaving 22 bases between them. The CDR3 here is CAWSVHRGEGRGAFF. For the CDR3, the DNA is TGTGCCTGGAGTGTACACCGTGGGGAGGGCCGAGGCGCTTTCTTT.

This clonotype was counted many times. This rearrangement joins TRBV6-1 to TRBJ1-2; D is ambiguous. The CDR3 loop spans 15 amino acids. V lost 1 base and J 4 bases, leaving 13 bases between the germline ends. Per germline, CDR1 MNHNS and CDR2 SASEGT. DNA of the CDR3: TGTGCCAGCAGTGAAGGGGTAGGGAAGGGCTATGGCTACACCTTC. Translating gives CASSEGVGKGYGYTF.